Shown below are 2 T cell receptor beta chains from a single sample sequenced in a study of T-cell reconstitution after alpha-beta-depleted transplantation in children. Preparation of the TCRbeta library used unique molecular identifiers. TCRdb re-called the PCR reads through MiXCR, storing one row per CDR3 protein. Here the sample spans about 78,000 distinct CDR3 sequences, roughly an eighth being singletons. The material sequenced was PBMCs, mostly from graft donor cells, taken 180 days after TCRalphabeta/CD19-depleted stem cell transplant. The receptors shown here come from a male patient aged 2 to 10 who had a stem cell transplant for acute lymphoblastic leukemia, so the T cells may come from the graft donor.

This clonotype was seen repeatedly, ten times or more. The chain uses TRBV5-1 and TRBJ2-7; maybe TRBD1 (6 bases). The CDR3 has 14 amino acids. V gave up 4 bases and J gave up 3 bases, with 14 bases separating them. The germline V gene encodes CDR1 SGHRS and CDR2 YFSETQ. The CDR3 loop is CASSPQSGDYEQYF. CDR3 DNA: TGCGCCAGCAGCCCCCAGTCAGGGGACTACGAGCAGTACTTC.

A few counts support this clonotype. The CDR3 sequence: CASSAGTSGTYEQYF. For the CDR3, the DNA is TGTGCCAGCAGTGCCGGGACTAGCGGGACTTACGAGCAGTACTTC. The chain uses TRBV27 and TRBJ2-7; 13 bases fit TRBD2. The CDR3 runs 15 residues. V shed 5 bases and J 4 bases; nucleotides not matched to a gene: 5. The germline V gene encodes CDR1 MNHEY and CDR2 SMNVEV (reference sequence).